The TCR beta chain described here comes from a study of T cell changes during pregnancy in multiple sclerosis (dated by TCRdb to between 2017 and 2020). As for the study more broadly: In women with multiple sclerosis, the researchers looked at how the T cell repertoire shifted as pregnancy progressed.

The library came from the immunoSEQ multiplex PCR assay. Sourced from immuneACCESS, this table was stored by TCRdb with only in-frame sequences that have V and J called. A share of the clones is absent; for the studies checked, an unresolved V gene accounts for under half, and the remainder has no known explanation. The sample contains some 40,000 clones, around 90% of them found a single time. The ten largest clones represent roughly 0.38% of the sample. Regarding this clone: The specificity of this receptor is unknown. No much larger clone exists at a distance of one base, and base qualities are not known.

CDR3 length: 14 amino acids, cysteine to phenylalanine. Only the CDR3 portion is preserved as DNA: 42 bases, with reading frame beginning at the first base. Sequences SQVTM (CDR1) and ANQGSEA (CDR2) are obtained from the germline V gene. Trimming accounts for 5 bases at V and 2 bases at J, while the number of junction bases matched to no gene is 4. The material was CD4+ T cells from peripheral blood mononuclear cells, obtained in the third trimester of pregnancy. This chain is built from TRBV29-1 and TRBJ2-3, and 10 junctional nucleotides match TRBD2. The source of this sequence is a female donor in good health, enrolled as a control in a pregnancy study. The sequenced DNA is TGCAGCGTTCTGACTAGCGGGCTCACAGATACGCAGTATTTT. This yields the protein CSVLTSGLTDTQYF.